This passage covers 12 T cell receptor beta chains from one sample sequenced in a study of regulatory T cells in long-lasting Graves disease. Arm-PCR of CDR3 regions and iRepertoire HTBI primers were the basis on which TCR beta libraries were built. Each CDR3 protein is one row after TCRdb ran MiXCR on the multiplex PCR reads. The table has 400,000 to 550,000 distinct CDR3 sequences, 14% to 15% seen once; the top ten hold 15% to 20%. Specified time point: newly diagnosed GD, antithyroid drugs for less than 3 months. Researchers made the TCR library from RNA that was extracted from PBMCs. These data were also filed under a second study, of T cells in Graves' hyperthyroidism and ophthalmopathy.

The material sequenced was peripheral blood mononuclear cells (PBMCs), taken at new diagnosis, from a patient treated with antithyroid drugs. The receptors shown here come from a woman in her twenties or thirties with Graves disease.

This clonotype has a count of ten or more. The chain links TRBV9 to TRBJ2-1; TRBD2 matches at 14 bases. This CDR3 has 15 amino acids. From germline, CDR1 is SGDLS and CDR2 YYNGEE. Unmatched junction bases numbered 2, after V lost 3 bases and J lost 6 bases. The CDR3 sequence is CASSAGLAGGNEQFF. The CDR3, as DNA: TGTGCCAGCAGCGCCGGACTAGCGGGAGGCAATGAGCAGTTCTTC.

This sequence joins TRBV2 and TRBJ1-6; D is ambiguous. The CDR3 contains 17 residues. Trimming shortened V by 2 bases and J by 3 bases, and 14 bases separated the two germline ends. Germline CDR1 SNHLY, CDR2 FYNNEI. Here the CDR3 DNA reads TGTGCCAGCAGTGAATGGTTGCCGGACGACTATAATTCACCCCTCCACTTT. This sequence encodes CASSEWLPDDYNSPLHF.

The table lists this clonotype with a few counts. This rearrangement joins TRBV4-2 to TRBJ2-5, with TRBD2 matching 12 bases. Germline CDR1 reads LGHNA; CDR2 reads YNFKEQ. Losses at the gene ends were 3 bases for V and 2 bases for J; bases not matched to a gene: 4. This CDR3 comprises 16 residues. The CDR3: CASSHLAGGPQETQYF. Written as DNA, the CDR3 is TGTGCCAGCAGCCATCTAGCGGGAGGGCCACAAGAGACCCAGTACTTC.

The chain uses TRBV18 and TRBJ2-1, with D maybe TRBD2 (6 bases). Germline CDR1 is KGHSH and CDR2 is LQKENI. This CDR3 comprises 13 residues. The V and J ends lost 3 bases and 5 bases respectively, with 8 bases between them. For the CDR3, the DNA is TGTGCCAGCTCACCGACTAGTAACAATGAGCAGTTCTTC. This codes for CASSPTSNNEQFF.

This clonotype has a count of ten or more. The DNA of the CDR3 is TGTGCCAGCAGCCCGACCAAAGGTTCGGTCTATGGCTACACCTTC. Its translation is CASSPTKGSVYGYTF. This rearrangement joins TRBV3-1 to TRBJ1-2; D is unclear. Trimming left V 4 bases short and J 4 bases short, with 16 bases between. The CDR3 is 15 residues long. Germline loops: CDR1 LGHDT, CDR2 YNNKEL (reference sequence).

Many counts were recorded for this clonotype. CDR3 nucleotide sequence: TGTGCCAGCTCCCAAAAACCTGGAAACACCATATATTTT. Protein: CASSQKPGNTIYF. The V call is TRBV18, the J call TRBJ1-3; D is undetermined. Germline V CDR1 and CDR2: KGHSH, LQKENI. The germline V and J ends were trimmed by 6 bases and 2 bases, with 8 bases remaining between them. The CDR3 length is 13 residues.

As concerns this clonotype: A junction end diverges from the germline sequence, so it may reflect a read error. The V gene is TRBV20-1, the J gene TRBJ1-4; TRBD1 might be the D (5 bases). The germline gives CDR1 DFQATT, CDR2 SNEGSKA (reference sequence). The CDR3 is 15 residues long. The DNA of the CDR3 is TGCAGTACTAGAGATTGGGACCCGCTCAATGAAAAACTGTTTTTT. Protein sequence: CSTRDWDPLNEKLFF.

In this sample, this clonotype turned up many times. This rearrangement joins TRBV11-3 to TRBJ2-1; 7 nucleotides agree with TRBD2. Germline V gene sequence: CDR1 SGHNT, CDR2 YENEEA. There are 14 residues in the CDR3. The J segment lost 7 bases and the V segment lost 3 bases, leaving 6 bases of the junction unmatched. CDR3 in amino acids: CASSFPGLVNEQFF. For the CDR3, the DNA is TGTGCCAGCAGCTTTCCTGGACTAGTTAATGAGCAGTTCTTC.

This clonotype showed up just a few times. The rearrangement uses TRBV10-3 and TRBJ2-2, with 8 bases aligning to TRBD1. The V gene end was trimmed by 4 bases and the J gene end by 2 bases; junction bases not matched to a gene: 3. The CDR3 contains 15 residues. CDR1 ENHRY and CDR2 SYGVKD come from the germline V gene. CDR3 DNA sequence: TGTGCCATCAGTGTGACAGGGGTAAACACCGGGGAGCTGTTTTTT. Protein: CAISVTGVNTGELFF.

At least ten counts were recorded for this clonotype. The chain uses TRBV20-1 and TRBJ2-5, with a weak D call TRBD2 (6 bases). Deletions cut 4 bases from V and 5 bases from J, with 14 bases between. Looked up from germline, CDR1 is DFQATT and CDR2 is SNEGSKA (reference sequence). This CDR3 region has 13 residues. CDR3 bases: TGCAGTGCTACCCGGGAGCTGGGGGAGACCCAGTACTTC. It encodes CSATRELGETQYF.

This clonotype turned up a few times. This chain connects TRBV6-1 to TRBJ2-7; D is undetermined. Trimming took 6 bases from V and 4 from J, leaving 16 bases between them. The germline CDR1 and CDR2 sequences are MNHNS and SASEGT. The CDR3 extends over 14 amino acids. CDR3 coding DNA: TGTGCCAGCAGCCGACGCTTAGGCTCTTACGAGCAGTACTTC. It specifies CASSRRLGSYEQYF.

This clonotype was seen only a few times. The chain's CDR3 is CASSLEGVDTGELFF. DNA for the CDR3: TGTGCCAGCAGCTTAGAGGGGGTGGACACCGGGGAGCTGTTTTTT. V usage is TRBV11-2 and J usage is TRBJ2-2; either TRBD1 or TRBD2 may fit D (5 bases each). The CDR3 contains 15 residues. Trimming pared 0 bases from V and 3 bases from J, leaving 8 bases between. The germline gives CDR1 SGHAT, CDR2 FQNNGV.